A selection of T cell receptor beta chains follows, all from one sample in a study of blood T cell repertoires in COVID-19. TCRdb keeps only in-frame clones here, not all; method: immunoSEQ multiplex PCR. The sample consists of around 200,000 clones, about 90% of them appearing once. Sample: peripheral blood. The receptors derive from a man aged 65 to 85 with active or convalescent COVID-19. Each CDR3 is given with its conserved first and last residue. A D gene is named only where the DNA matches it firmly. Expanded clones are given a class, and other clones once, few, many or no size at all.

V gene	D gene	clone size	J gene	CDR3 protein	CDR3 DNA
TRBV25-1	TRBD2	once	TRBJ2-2	CASSATGLAGVGTGELFF	TGTGCCAGCAGCGCGACGGGACTAGCGGGAGTAGGCACCGGGGAGCTGTTTTTT
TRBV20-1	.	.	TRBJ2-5	CSAAEETQYF	TGCAGTGCCGCGGAAGAGACCCAGTACTTC
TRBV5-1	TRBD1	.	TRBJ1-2	CASSRTGDTYGYTF	TGCGCCAGCAGCAGGACAGGGGATACCTATGGCTACACCTTC
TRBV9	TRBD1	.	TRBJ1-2	CASSALTGTYGYTF	TGTGCCAGCAGCGCCCTGACAGGGACTTATGGCTACACCTTC
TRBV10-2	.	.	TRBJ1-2	CASSETSTGYGYTF	TGCGCCAGCAGTGAGACATCCACGGGCTATGGCTACACCTTC
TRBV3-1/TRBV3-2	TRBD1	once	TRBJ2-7	CASSQGLGQGTF	TGTGCCAGCAGCCAAGGTCTGGGACAGGGTACTTTT
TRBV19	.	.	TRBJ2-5	CASSTSGGRETQYF	TGTGCCAGTAGTACAAGTGGGGGCAGGGAGACCCAGTACTTC
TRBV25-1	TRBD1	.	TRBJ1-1	CASRGTGGWTEAFF	TGTGCCAGCAGGGGGACAGGGGGCTGGACTGAAGCTTTCTTT
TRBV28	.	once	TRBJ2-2	CATHTGKSGELFF	TGTGCCACCCACACAGGGAAATCCGGGGAGCTGTTTTTT
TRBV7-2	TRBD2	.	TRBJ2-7	CASSRPGGGSYEQYF	TGTGCCAGCAGCCGTCCGGGGGGGGGCTCCTACGAGCAGTACTTC
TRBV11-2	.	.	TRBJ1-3	CASSPRTSGNTIYF	TGTGCCAGCAGCCCCCGGACTTCTGGAAACACCATATATTTT
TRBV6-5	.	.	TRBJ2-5	CASLGTVETQYF	TGTGCCAGCCTAGGTACTGTGGAGACCCAGTACTTC
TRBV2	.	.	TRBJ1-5	CASSGRYEVTHLSNQPQHF	TGTGCCAGCAGTGGCCGTTACGAAGTCACTCATTTGAGCAATCAGCCCCAGCATTTT
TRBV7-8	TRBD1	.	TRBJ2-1	CASSGGTGTYNEQFF	TGTGCCAGCAGCGGAGGGACAGGCACCTACAATGAGCAGTTCTTC
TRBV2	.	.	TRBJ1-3	CASRPRTGMDTIYF	TGTGCCAGCAGACCTCGGACGGGGATGGACACCATATATTTT
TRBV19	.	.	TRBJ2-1	CASRGYLFGDNEQFF	TGTGCCAGTAGAGGGTATCTCTTCGGGGACAATGAGCAGTTCTTC
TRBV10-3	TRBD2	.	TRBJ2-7	CAISEEPSGAYEQYF	TGTGCCATCAGTGAGGAACCTAGCGGGGCCTACGAGCAGTACTTC
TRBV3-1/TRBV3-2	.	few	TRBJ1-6	CASSQGGHNSPLHF	TGTGCCAGCAGCCAGGGAGGACATAATTCACCCCTCCACTTT
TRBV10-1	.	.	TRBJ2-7	CASSEGGTASYEQYF	TGCGCCAGCAGTGAGGGGGGGACCGCATCCTACGAGCAGTACTTC
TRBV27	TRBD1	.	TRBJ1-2	CASRDRNFYGYTF	TGTGCCAGTCGGGACAGAAATTTCTATGGCTACACCTTC
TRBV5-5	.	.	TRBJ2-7	CASSPTSPHLYEQYF	TGTGCCAGCAGCCCGACTTCCCCCCATCTCTACGAGCAGTACTTC
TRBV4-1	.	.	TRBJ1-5	CASSQSGKKSNQPQHF	TGCGCCAGCAGCCAATCGGGGAAGAAAAGCAATCAGCCCCAGCATTTT
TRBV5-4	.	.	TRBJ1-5	CASSFRGEGNNQPQHF	TGTGCCAGCAGCTTTCGGGGGGAAGGGAACAATCAGCCCCAGCATTTT
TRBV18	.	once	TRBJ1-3	CASSPGTSGNTIYF	TGTGCCAGCTCACCAGGCACCTCTGGAAACACCATATATTTT
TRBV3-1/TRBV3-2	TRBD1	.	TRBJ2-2	CASSDDRGRWTGELFF	TGTGCCAGCAGCGACGACAGGGGGCGATGGACCGGGGAGCTGTTTTTT
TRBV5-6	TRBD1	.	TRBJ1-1	CASSLPTGAGWTEAFF	TGTGCCAGCAGCTTGCCGACAGGGGCGGGATGGACTGAAGCTTTCTTT
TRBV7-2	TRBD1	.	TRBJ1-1	CASSRDRNTEAFF	TGTGCCAGCAGTCGGGACAGGAACACTGAAGCTTTCTTT
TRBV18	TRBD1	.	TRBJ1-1	CASSPRQGTTNTEAFF	TGTGCCAGCTCACCACGACAGGGGACTACGAACACTGAAGCTTTCTTT
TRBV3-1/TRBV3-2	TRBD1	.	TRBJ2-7	CASSLYGTGGHEQYF	TGTGCCAGCAGTCTCTACGGGACAGGGGGCCACGAGCAGTACTTC
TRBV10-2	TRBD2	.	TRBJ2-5	CASMLSGGAGLRDQYF	TGCGCCAGCATGCTCAGCGGGGGGGCCGGACTAAGAGACCAGTACTTC
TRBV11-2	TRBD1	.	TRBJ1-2	CASSLGIGGSYGYTF	TGTGCCAGCAGCTTAGGTATAGGGGGCAGCTATGGCTACACCTTC
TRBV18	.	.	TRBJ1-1	CASSPTTKNTEAFF	TGTGCCAGCTCACCAACTACAAAGAACACTGAAGCTTTCTTT
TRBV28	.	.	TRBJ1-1	CASSFGGTANAEAFF	TGTGCCAGCAGTTTTGGGGGGACGGCCAACGCTGAAGCTTTCTTT
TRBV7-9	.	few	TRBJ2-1	CFSGDWYNEQFF	TGTTTCTCGGGGGACTGGTACAATGAGCAGTTCTTC
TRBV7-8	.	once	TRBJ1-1	CASSLAWGGSHTEAFF	TGTGCCAGCAGCTTAGCGTGGGGAGGCAGCCACACTGAAGCTTTCTTT
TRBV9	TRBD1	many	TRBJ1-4	CASSIRQGSGEKLFF	TGTGCCAGCAGCATCAGACAGGGGAGTGGGGAAAAACTGTTTTTT
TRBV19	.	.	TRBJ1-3	CASRDNSGNTIYF	TGTGCCAGTAGAGACAACTCTGGAAACACCATATATTTT
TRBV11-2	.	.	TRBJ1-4	CASSPGGDNNEKLFF	TGTGCCAGCAGCCCCGGGGGGGACAATAATGAAAAACTGTTTTTT
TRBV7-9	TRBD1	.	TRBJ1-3	CASSRTGGSGNTIYF	TGTGCCAGCAGCCGTACAGGGGGCTCTGGAAACACCATATATTTT
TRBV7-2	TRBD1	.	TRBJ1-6	CASSLSSQTGVNSPLHF	TGTGCCAGCAGCTTGTCTTCCCAGACAGGGGTTAATTCACCCCTCCACTTT
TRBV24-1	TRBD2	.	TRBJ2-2	CATRATASGNTGELFF	TGTGCCACCAGGGCGACAGCTAGCGGGAACACCGGGGAGCTGTTTTTT
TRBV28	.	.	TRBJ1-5	CASSFTAPTGWNQPQHF	TGTGCCAGCAGTTTCACCGCCCCTACAGGGTGGAATCAGCCCCAGCATTTT
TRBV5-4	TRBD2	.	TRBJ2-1	CASTFGGVLSSYNEQFF	TGTGCCAGCACCTTCGGGGGGGTCCTGAGCTCCTACAATGAGCAGTTCTTC
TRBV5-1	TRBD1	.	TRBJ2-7	CASRPEGQADYEQYF	TGCGCCAGCAGACCAGAGGGACAGGCAGACTACGAGCAGTACTTC
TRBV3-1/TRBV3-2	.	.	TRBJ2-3	CASSQGGGKADTQYF	TGTGCCAGCAGCCAAGGTGGGGGGAAAGCAGATACGCAGTATTTT
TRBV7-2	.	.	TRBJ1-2	CASSPNGRDGYTF	TGTGCCAGCAGTCCAAACGGGAGGGATGGCTACACCTTC
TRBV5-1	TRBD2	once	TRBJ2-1	CASSSPNLGRDNEQFF	TGCGCCAGCAGCTCCCCTAATTTAGGGAGGGACAATGAGCAGTTCTTC
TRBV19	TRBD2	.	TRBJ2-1	CASSIQWAGGPYNEQFF	TGTGCCAGTAGTATACAATGGGCGGGAGGGCCTTACAATGAGCAGTTCTTC
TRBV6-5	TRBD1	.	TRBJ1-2	CASSLTGGEIYGYTF	TGTGCCAGCAGTCTTACAGGGGGAGAGATCTATGGCTACACCTTC
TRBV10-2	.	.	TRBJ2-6	CASRGAGANVLTF	TGCGCCAGCCGGGGAGCCGGGGCCAACGTCCTGACTTTC
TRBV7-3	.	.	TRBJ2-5	CASSSKVADQETQYF	TGTGCCAGCAGCTCGAAAGTAGCGGATCAAGAGACCCAGTACTTC
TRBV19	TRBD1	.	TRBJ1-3	CASSFQGGRNTIYF	TGTGCCAGTAGTTTCCAGGGGGGAAGGAACACCATATATTTT
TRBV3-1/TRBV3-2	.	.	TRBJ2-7	CASSQRSREQYF	TGTGCCAGCAGCCAAAGGAGTCGGGAGCAGTACTTC